Listed below are T cell receptor beta chains from one sample, sequenced in a study of T cell changes during pregnancy in multiple sclerosis. Data came from immunoSEQ multiplex PCR; TCRdb stores just in-frame clones and leaves some out. The table lists about 85,000 clones, roughly 92% of them singletons, with under 3% in the top ten. The sample in question was peripheral blood, obtained in the first trimester of pregnancy. These receptors were obtained from a female donor with multiple sclerosis, enrolled in a pregnancy study. CDR3s include the opening cysteine and the closing phenylalanine or tryptophan. The order of the fields is clone size, J gene, D gene, V gene, CDR3 DNA, CDR3 protein. D genes are given only for firm matches. Not every row has a clone size; where given, it reads once, few, many or a size class.

- | TRBJ2-5 | - | TRBV5-1 | TGCGCCAGCAGCCCAAGAGGAGGGAACCAAGAGACCCAGTACTTC | CASSPRGGNQETQYF
- | TRBJ2-7 | TRBD1 | TRBV30 | TGTGCCTGGAGCCCAGGGGGCCCTAGTTGGTACTTC | CAWSPGGPSWYF
- | TRBJ1-5 | TRBD1 | TRBV19 | TGTGCCAGTAGTATGTACTCACAGGGGTATCAGCCCCAGCATTTT | CASSMYSQGYQPQHF
few | TRBJ2-3 | - | TRBV29-1 | TGCAGCGTTACGGCGGGTGGGGGCACAGATACGCAGTATTTT | CSVTAGGGTDTQYF
- | TRBJ2-7 | TRBD2 | TRBV28 | TGTGCCAGCAGCCCCCACTCGGGGGGCTACGAGCAGTACTTC | CASSPHSGGYEQYF
- | TRBJ2-1 | - | TRBV4-1 | TGCGCCAGCAGCCAAGAACGGAGTAATAGGCAGTTCTTC | CASSQERSNRQFF
- | TRBJ2-1 | - | TRBV5-1 | TGCGCCAGCAGCTTGGCCGCGACACCCTACAATGAGCAGTTCTTC | CASSLAATPYNEQFF
- | TRBJ2-7 | - | TRBV30 | TGTGCCTGGATTCCCCTAACACAGGGTACCCACTACGAGCAGTACTTC | CAWIPLTQGTHYEQYF
- | TRBJ2-7 | - | TRBV7-9 | TGTGCCAGCAGCCCCTCGAGCGGATACTACGAGCAGTACTTC | CASSPSSGYYEQYF
- | TRBJ1-2 | - | TRBV28 | TGTGCCAGCAGCACAGGTGGAGGGGATGGCTACACCTTC | CASSTGGGDGYTF
- | TRBJ1-1 | TRBD1 | TRBV29-1 | TGCAGCGTTGGACAGGGCACTGAAGCTTTCTTT | CSVGQGTEAFF
- | TRBJ2-7 | - | TRBV4-3 | TGCGCCAGCAGCCAAGACGTAGTGTCCTACGAGCAGTACTTC | CASSQDVVSYEQYF
once | TRBJ2-5 | - | TRBV9 | TGTGCCAGCCCCTCGGCGGGACAAGAGACCCAGTACTTC | CASPSAGQETQYF
- | TRBJ2-7 | - | TRBV5-1 | TGCGCCAGCAGCTTGCGAACAGGTACCTACGAGCAGTACTTC | CASSLRTGTYEQYF
- | TRBJ1-1 | TRBD1 | TRBV29-1 | TGCAGCGGCAGACAGGGGGCGAGTACTGAAGCTTTCTTT | CSGRQGASTEAFF
few | TRBJ1-6 | TRBD1 | TRBV19 | TGTGCCAGTAGTATAGGGCCGGGACAGGGGAATTCACCCCTCCACTTT | CASSIGPGQGNSPLHF
- | TRBJ2-7 | - | TRBV10-3 | TGTGCCATCAGTGAGAGGTCCAGGAACCTCTACGAGCAGTACTTC | CAISERSRNLYEQYF
- | TRBJ2-5 | TRBD2 | TRBV18 | TGTGCCAGCTCACCTGCCGCGGGACTAGCGGGAGTACGAGAGACCCAGTACTTC | CASSPAAGLAGVRETQYF
- | TRBJ1-1 | - | TRBV7-6 | TGTGCCAGCAGCTTGAAAGAGGGGAACACTGAAGCTTTCTTT | CASSLKEGNTEAFF
few | TRBJ1-6 | TRBD1 | TRBV14 | TGTGCCAGCAGCCAACTGACAGGGTGGAGTTCACCCCTCCACTTT | CASSQLTGWSSPLHF
- | TRBJ1-4 | - | TRBV5-8 | TGTGCCAGCGCCCGGGCAACTAATGAAAAACTGTTTTTT | CASARATNEKLFF
- | TRBJ1-5 | - | TRBV6-1 | TGTGCCAGCAGTGAGGCAGGGCGCAGCAATCAGCCCCAGCATTTT | CASSEAGRSNQPQHF
- | TRBJ2-1 | - | TRBV5-6 | TGTGCCAGCAGCTCCCTTGAGGTTATCCGACGGGAGCAGTTCTTC | CASSSLEVIRREQFF
- | TRBJ1-1 | TRBD1 | TRBV6-5 | TGTGCCAGCAGTTACTTGGACAGGGGGAACACTGAAGCTTTCTTT | CASSYLDRGNTEAFF
- | TRBJ1-5 | - | TRBV15 | TGTGCCACCAGCAGGCAGGGGAGAAATCAGCCCCAGCATTTT | CATSRQGRNQPQHF